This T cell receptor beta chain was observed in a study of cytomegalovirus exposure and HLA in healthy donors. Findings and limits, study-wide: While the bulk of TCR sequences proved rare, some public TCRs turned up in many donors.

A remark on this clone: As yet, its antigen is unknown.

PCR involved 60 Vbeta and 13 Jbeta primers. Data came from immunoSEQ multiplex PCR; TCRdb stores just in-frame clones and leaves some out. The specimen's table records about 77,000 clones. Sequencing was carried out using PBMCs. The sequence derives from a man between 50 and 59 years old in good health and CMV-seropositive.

This CDR3 reads CASSLGGYTGELFF. The CDR3 DNA sequence: TGTGCCAGCAGCTTGGGGGGGTACACCGGGGAGCTGTTTTTT. The chain links TRBV6-5 to TRBJ2-2, with 7 positions matching TRBD2. The CDR3 has 14 amino acids. The trim removed 6 bases at V and 3 bases at J, leaving 4 bases unmatched. Germline CDR1 is MNHEY and CDR2 is SVGAGI.